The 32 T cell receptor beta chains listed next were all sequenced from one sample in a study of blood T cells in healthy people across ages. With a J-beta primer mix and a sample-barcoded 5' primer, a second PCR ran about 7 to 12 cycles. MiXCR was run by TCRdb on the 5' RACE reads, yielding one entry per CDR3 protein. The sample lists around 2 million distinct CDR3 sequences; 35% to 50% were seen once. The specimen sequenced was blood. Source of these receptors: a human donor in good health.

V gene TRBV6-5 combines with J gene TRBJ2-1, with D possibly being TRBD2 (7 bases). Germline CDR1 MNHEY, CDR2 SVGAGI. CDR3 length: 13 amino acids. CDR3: CASGGLSKWKQFF. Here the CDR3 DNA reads TGTGCGTCGGGGGGCCTATCTAAATGGAAGCAGTTCTTC.

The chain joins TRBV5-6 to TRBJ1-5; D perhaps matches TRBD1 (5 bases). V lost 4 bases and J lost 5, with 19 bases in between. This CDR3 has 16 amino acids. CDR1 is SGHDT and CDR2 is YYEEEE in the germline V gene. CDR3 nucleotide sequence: TGTGCCAGCAGCGTTCAGGGTTCACGGAGCCATCAGCCCCAGCATTTT. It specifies CASSVQGSRSHQPQHF.

The CDR3 DNA is TGTGCCAGCAGCACGACTCCGGGGGCGTACGAGCAGTACTTC. This gives the protein CASSTTPGAYEQYF. This chain connects TRBV9 to TRBJ2-7; the D call may be TRBD1 or TRBD2 (6 bases each). The V gene's germline CDR1 is SGDLS and CDR2 YYNGEE. This CDR3 has 14 amino acids. With 4 bases removed from V and 4 bases from J, the gap between germline ends came to 15 bases. Based on the CDR3 plus reference TRBV9 and TRBJ2-7, the full variable domain is DSGVTQTPKHLITATGQRVTLRCSPRSGDLSVYWYQQSLDQGLQFLIQYYNGEERAKGNILERFSAQQFPDLHSELNLSSLELGDSALYFCASSTTPGAYEQYFGPGTRLTVT.

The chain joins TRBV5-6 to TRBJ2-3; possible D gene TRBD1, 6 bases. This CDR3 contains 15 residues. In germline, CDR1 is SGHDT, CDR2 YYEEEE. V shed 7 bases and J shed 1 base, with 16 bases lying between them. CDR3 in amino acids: CASRQGIRRTDTQYF. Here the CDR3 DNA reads TGTGCCAGCCGCCAGGGGATCAGGCGCACAGATACGCAGTATTTT.

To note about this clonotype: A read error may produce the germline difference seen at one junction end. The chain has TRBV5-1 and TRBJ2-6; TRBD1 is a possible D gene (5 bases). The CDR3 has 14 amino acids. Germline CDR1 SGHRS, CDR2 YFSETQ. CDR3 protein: CASRSVSGANVRTF. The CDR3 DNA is TGCGCCAGCAGATCCGTATCTGGGGCCAACGTCCGGACTTTC.

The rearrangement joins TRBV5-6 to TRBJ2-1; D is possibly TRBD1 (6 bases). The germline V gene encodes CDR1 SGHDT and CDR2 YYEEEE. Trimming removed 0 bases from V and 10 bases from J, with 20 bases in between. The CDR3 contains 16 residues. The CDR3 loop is CASSLERGLQAPEQFF. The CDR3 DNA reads TGTGCCAGCAGCTTGGAGAGGGGGTTGCAGGCCCCCGAGCAGTTCTTC. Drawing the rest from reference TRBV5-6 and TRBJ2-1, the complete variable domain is DAGVTQSPTHLIKTRGQQVTLRCSPKSGHDTVSWYQQALGQGPQFIFQYYEEEERQRGNFPDRFSGHQFPNYSSELNVNALLLGDSALYLCASSLERGLQAPEQFFGPGTRLTVL.

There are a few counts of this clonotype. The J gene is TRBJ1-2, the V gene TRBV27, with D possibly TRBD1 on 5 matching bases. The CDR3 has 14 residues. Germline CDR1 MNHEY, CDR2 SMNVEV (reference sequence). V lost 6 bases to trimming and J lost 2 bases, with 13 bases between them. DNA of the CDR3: TGTGCCAGCAGGGCAGGTGGGACCAACTATGGCTACACCTTC. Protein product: CASRAGGTNYGYTF.

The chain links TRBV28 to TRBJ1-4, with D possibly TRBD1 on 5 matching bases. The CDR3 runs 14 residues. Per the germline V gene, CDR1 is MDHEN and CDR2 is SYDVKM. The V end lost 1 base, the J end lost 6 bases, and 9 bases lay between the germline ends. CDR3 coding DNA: TGTGCCAGCAGTTTATCAGGGACCGATGAAAAACTGTTTTTT. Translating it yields CASSLSGTDEKLFF.

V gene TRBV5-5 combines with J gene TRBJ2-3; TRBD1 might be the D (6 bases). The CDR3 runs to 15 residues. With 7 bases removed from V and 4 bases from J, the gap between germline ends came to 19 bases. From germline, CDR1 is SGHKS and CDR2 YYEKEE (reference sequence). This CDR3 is CASRLLQGTADTQYF. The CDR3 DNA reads TGTGCCAGCCGACTACTCCAGGGGACCGCAGATACGCAGTATTTT.

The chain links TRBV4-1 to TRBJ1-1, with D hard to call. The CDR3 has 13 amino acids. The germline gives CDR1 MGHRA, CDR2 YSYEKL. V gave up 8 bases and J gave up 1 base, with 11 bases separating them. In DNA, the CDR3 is TGCGCCAGCCAGCCAGCGGAGAACACTGAAGCTTTCTTT. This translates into CASQPAENTEAFF.

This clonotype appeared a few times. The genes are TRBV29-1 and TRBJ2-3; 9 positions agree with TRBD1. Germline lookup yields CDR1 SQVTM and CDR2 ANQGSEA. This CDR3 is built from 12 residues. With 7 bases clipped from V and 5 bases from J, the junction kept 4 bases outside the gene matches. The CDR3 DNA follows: TGCAGCGGGGGACAGGGAGGAGATACGCAGTATTTT. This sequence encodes CSGGQGGDTQYF.

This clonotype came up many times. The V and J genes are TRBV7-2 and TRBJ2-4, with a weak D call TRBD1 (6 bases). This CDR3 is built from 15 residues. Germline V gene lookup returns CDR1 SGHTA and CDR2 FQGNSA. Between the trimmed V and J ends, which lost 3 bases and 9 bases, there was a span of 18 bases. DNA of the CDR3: TGTGCCAGCAGCTTCAGGGGAAACCATAGGAGCATTCAGTACTTC. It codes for CASSFRGNHRSIQYF. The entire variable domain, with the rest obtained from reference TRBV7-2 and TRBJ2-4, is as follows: GAGVSQSPSNKVTEKGKDVELRCDPISGHTALYWYRQSLGQGLEFLIYFQGNSAPDKSGLPSDRFSAERTGGSVSTLTIQRTQQEDSAVYLCASSFRGNHRSIQYFGAGTRLSVL.

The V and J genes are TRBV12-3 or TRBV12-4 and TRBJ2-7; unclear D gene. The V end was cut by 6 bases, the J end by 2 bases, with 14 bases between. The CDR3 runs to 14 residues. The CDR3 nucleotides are TGTGCCAGCAGCCCCCTCCCCGGGCCCTACGAGCAGTACTTC. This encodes CASSPLPGPYEQYF.

CDR3 region: CASSLVGTSATDTQYF. The CDR3 nucleotides read TGCGCCAGCAGCTTGGTCGGGACTAGCGCCACAGATACGCAGTATTTT. The rearrangement joins TRBV5-1 to TRBJ2-3, with 10 bases aligning to TRBD2. The germline CDR1 and CDR2 sequences are SGHRS and YFSETQ. Trimming cost V 0 bases and J 2 bases; bases outside gene matches: 3. The CDR3 runs to 16 residues.

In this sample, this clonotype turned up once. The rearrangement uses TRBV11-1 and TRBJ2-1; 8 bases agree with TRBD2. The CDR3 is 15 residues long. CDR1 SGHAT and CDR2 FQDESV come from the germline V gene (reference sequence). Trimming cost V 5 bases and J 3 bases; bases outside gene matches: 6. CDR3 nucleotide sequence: TGTGCCAGCAGCGGAGAGCGGGGGAGCTACAATGAGCAGTTCTTC. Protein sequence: CASSGERGSYNEQFF.

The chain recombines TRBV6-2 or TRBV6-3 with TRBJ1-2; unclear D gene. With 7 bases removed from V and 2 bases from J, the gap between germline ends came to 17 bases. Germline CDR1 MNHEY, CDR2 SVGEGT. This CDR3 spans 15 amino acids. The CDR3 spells CASTQAATQNYGYTF. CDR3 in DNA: TGTGCCAGCACCCAGGCGGCCACACAAAACTATGGCTACACCTTC.

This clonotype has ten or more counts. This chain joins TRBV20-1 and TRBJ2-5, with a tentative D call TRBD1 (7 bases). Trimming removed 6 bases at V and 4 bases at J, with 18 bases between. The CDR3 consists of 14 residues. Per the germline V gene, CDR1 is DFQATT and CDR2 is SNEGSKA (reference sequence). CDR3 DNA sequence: TGCAGTGCCAAGACGGGCAGGGGGGTAGAGACCCAGTACTTC. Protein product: CSAKTGRGVETQYF.

This CDR3 is CASSQVLGQLVSGANVLTF. The CDR3 DNA sequence: TGTGCCAGCAGCCAAGTTTTGGGACAGCTCGTTTCTGGGGCCAACGTCCTGACTTTC. The chain couples TRBV3-1 to TRBJ2-6; 7 nucleotides match TRBD1. Germline-derived CDR1 and CDR2 are LGHDT and YNNKEL (reference sequence). V lost 1 base to trimming and J lost 1 base; unmatched junction nucleotides: 10. This CDR3 is built from 19 residues.

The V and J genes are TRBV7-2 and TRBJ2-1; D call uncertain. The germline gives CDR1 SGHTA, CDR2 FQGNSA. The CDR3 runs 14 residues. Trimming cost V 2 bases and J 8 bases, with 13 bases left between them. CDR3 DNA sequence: TGTGCCAGCAGCTTATTTACCTCTAACGATGAGCAGTTCTTC. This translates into CASSLFTSNDEQFF.

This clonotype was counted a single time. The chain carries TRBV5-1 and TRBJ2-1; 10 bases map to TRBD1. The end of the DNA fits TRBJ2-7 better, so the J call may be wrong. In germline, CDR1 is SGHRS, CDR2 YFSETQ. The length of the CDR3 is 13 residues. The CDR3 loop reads CASQTGGMREQYF. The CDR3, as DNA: TGCGCCAGCCAGACAGGGGGCATGAGGGAGCAGTACTTC.

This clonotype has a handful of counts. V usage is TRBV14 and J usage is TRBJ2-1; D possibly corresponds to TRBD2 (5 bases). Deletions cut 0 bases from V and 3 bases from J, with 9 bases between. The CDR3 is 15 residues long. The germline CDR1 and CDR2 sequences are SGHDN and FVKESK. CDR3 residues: CASSQEDWGYNEQFF. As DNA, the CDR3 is TGTGCCAGCAGCCAAGAGGACTGGGGCTACAATGAGCAGTTCTTC.

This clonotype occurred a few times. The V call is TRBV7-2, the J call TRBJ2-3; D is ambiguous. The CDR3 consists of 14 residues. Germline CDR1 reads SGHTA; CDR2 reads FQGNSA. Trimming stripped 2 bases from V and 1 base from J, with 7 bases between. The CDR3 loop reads CASSLQAGTDTQYF. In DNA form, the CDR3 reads TGTGCCAGCAGCTTACAAGCCGGCACAGATACGCAGTATTTT.

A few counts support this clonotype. In DNA, the CDR3 is TGCAGCGTCTGGGGGACAGGGGGCATCTATGGCTACACCTTC. Its translation is CSVWGTGGIYGYTF. This chain links TRBV29-1 with TRBJ1-2, with 12 bases that match TRBD1. The CDR3 runs to 14 residues. J was trimmed by 4 bases and V by 6 bases; bases with no gene match: 6. CDR1 SQVTM and CDR2 ANQGSEA come from the germline V gene.

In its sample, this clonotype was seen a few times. The CDR3 sequence: CAISAASGGLADTQYF. As DNA, the CDR3 is TGTGCCATCAGTGCGGCAAGCGGGGGGTTGGCAGATACGCAGTATTTT. V and J are TRBV10-3 and TRBJ2-3; 9 positions agree with TRBD2. The CDR3 extends over 16 amino acids. Germline-derived CDR1 and CDR2 are ENHRY and SYGVKD. V was pared by 4 bases and J by 4 bases, with 9 bases of the junction left unmatched.

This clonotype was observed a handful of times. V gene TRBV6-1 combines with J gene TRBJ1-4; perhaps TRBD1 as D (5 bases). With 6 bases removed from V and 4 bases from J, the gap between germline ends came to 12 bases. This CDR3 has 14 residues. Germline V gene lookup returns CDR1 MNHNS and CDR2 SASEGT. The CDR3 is CASRSVGGNEKLFF. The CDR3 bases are TGTGCCAGCAGATCGGTTGGGGGTAATGAAAAACTGTTTTTT.

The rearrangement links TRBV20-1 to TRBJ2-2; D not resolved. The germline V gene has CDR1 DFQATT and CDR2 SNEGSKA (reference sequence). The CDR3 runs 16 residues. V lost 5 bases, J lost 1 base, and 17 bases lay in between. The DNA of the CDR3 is TGCAGTGCTCACCCTGCGCGTCTAGGGAACACCGGGGAGCTGTTTTTT. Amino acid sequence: CSAHPARLGNTGELFF.

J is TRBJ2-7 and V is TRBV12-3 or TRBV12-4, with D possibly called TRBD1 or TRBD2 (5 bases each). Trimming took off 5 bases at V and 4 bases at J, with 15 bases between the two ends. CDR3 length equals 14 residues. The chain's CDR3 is CASSLVGPKYEQYF. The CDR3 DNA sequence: TGTGCCAGCAGTCTGGTGGGACCTAAATACGAGCAGTACTTC.

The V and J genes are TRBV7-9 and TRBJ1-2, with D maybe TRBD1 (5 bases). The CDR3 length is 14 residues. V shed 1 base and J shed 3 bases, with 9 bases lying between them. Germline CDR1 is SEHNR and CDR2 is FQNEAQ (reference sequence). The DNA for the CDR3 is TGTGCCAGCAGCTTAGTAGTAGGGGACTATGGCTACACCTTC. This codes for CASSLVVGDYGYTF.

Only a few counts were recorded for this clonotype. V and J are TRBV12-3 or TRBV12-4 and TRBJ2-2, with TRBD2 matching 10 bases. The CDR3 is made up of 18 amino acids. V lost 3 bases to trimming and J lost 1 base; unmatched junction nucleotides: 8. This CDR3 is CASSFLAGVPGNTGELFF. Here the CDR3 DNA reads TGTGCCAGCAGTTTCCTAGCGGGGGTCCCTGGGAACACCGGGGAGCTGTTTTTT.

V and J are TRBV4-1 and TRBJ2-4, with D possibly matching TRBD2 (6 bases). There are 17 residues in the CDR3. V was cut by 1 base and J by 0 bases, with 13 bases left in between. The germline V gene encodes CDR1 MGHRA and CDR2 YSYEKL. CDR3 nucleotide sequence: TGCGCCAGCAGCCAAGGGTTTGAGCGGGCAGCCAAAAACATTCAGTACTTC. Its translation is CASSQGFERAAKNIQYF.

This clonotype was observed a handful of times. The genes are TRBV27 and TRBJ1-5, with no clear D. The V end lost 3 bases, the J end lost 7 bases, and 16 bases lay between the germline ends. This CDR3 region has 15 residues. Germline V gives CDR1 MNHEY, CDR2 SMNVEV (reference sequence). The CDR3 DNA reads TGTGCCAGCAGTTTGTCTCGTCAACCGGGACAGCCCCAGCATTTT. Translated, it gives CASSLSRQPGQPQHF.

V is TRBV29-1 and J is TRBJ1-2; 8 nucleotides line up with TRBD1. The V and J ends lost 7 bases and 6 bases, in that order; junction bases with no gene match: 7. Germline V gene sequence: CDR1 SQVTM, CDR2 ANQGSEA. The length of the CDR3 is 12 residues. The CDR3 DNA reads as TGCAGCGCCCTACAGGGGGAGAATGGCTACACCTTC. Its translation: CSALQGENGYTF.